Each of the 28 T cell receptor beta chains below was sequenced from the same sample in a study of blood T cells in healthy people across ages. PCR was performed a second time for about 6 to 12 cycles using a sample-barcoded 5' primer and a J-beta primer mix. Via MiXCR, TCRdb re-called the 5' RACE reads, giving one row per CDR3 protein. This sample has roughly 560,000 distinct CDR3 sequences, with under 30% found just once. The data also belong to a second study, concerning T cells of mothers and their children.

The sample was blood. These receptors were taken from a boy aged 5-17 years in good health.

This clonotype was recorded a few times. The junction departs from the called germline gene at one end, perhaps through a read error. The CDR3 DNA is TGCAGCGCGACGGGAGGCCCTAGGGCGTACAGTGAGCAGTTCTTC. Protein sequence: CSATGGPRAYSEQFF. This chain links TRBV29-1 with TRBJ2-5, with 7 bases matching TRBD2. The DNA end is more similar to TRBJ2-1, so the J call may be wrong. Germline CDR1 and CDR2: SQVTM and ANQGSEA. CDR3 length: 15 amino acids.

As regards this clonotype: At one end the junction does not follow the germline gene, possibly because of a read error. V gene TRBV12-3 or TRBV12-4 combines with J gene TRBJ2-3; D is undetermined. The CDR3 is 15 amino acids. CDR3 sequence (DNA): TGTGCCACCTCATTTGGTAGTCCGAGCGCAGATGCGCAGTATTTT. Its translation: CATSFGSPSADAQYF.

The rearrangement uses TRBV12-3 or TRBV12-4 and TRBJ2-5; D is possibly TRBD2 (6 bases). Near its end, the DNA agrees better with TRBJ2-1, so the J call may be wrong. The CDR3 totals 15 residues. CDR3 sequence: CASSLAGGFHNEQFF. In DNA, the CDR3 is TGTGCCAGCAGTTTAGCGGGAGGTTTTCACAATGAGCAGTTCTTC.

The chain joins TRBV27 to TRBJ2-7, with D hard to call. The CDR3 is 15 residues long. Germline assignment: CDR1 MNHEY and CDR2 SMNVEV (reference sequence). V dropped 4 bases and J dropped 3 bases, with 16 bases sitting between them. DNA for the CDR3: TGTGCCAGCAGTTCTCTTACAAGGGCCCACTACGAGCAGTACTTC. Amino acids: CASSSLTRAHYEQYF.

This clonotype appeared a single time. This chain connects TRBV4-2 to TRBJ2-1; no reliable D call. This CDR3 comprises 15 residues. V lost 1 base and J 1 base, leaving 8 bases between the germline ends. Germline assignment: CDR1 LGHNA and CDR2 YNFKEQ. CDR3 protein: CASSQVLGSYNEQFF. The CDR3 DNA sequence: TGTGCCAGCAGCCAAGTGCTAGGGTCCTACAATGAGCAGTTCTTC.

This clonotype was seen a few times. The chain employs TRBV7-2 and TRBJ1-4; D perhaps matches TRBD1 (6 bases). Trimming removed 1 base at V and 7 bases at J, with 13 bases between. The germline gives CDR1 SGHTA, CDR2 FQGNSA. The length of the CDR3 is 15 residues. DNA for the CDR3: TGTGCCAGCAGCTTAGGGTTAACCAGGGGTGAAAAACTGTTTTTT. Translated, it gives CASSLGLTRGEKLFF.

CDR3 DNA sequence: TGTGCCAGCAGTTTATACAGGGGCGGACCGAACACTGAAGCTTTCTTT. Its protein product is CASSLYRGGPNTEAFF. V gene TRBV12-3 or TRBV12-4 combines with J gene TRBJ1-1, with 7 bases aligning to TRBD1. The V gene end was trimmed by 2 bases and the J gene end by 1 base; junction bases not matched to a gene: 7. The CDR3 runs 16 residues.

The chain carries TRBV7-2 and TRBJ2-5; 14 bases align to TRBD2. The tail of the sequence fits TRBJ2-7 better, so the J call may be wrong. Germline CDR1 is SGHTA and CDR2 is FQGNSA. The CDR3 is 18 residues long. CDR3 sequence reads: CASSLGYGLAGGSYEQYF. The DNA for the CDR3 is TGTGCCAGCAGCTTAGGATATGGACTAGCGGGGGGATCCTACGAGCAGTACTTC.

This clonotype was found many times. One end of the junction fails to match germline, which may point to a read error. V gene TRBV7-7 combines with J gene TRBJ2-7; D uncertain. The CDR3 runs to 14 residues. The germline V gene encodes CDR1 SSHAT and CDR2 FNYEAQ (reference sequence). CDR3 region: CASSLGRLFYEQYF. CDR3 bases: TGTGCTAGCAGCTTAGGCCGTTTGTTCTACGAGCAGTACTTC.

In nucleotides, the CDR3 is TGTGCCAGCAGCAAAGCCCTTCGATGGGCAACTAATGAAAAACTGTTTTTT. Translated: CASSKALRWATNEKLFF. The chain couples TRBV21-1 to TRBJ1-4. TRBV21-1 is annotated as a pseudogene. The CDR3 runs to 17 residues.

The chain joins TRBV12-3 or TRBV12-4 to TRBJ1-1; TRBD1 is a possible D gene (5 bases). V dropped 3 bases and J dropped 5 bases, with 13 bases sitting between them. The CDR3 runs 14 residues. The CDR3 is CASSLGGFETEAFF. The CDR3, as DNA: TGTGCCAGCAGTTTGGGGGGGTTTGAAACTGAAGCTTTCTTT.

This clonotype appeared a few times. V usage is TRBV7-9 and J usage is TRBJ2-1; tentatively, D is TRBD1 (5 bases). In germline, CDR1 is SEHNR, CDR2 FQNEAQ (reference sequence). V lost 1 base and J 8 bases, leaving 9 bases between the germline ends. The CDR3 is made up of 13 amino acids. This chain's CDR3 is CASSLGGFDEQFF. The CDR3 DNA sequence: TGTGCCAGCAGCTTAGGGGGCTTCGATGAGCAGTTCTTC.

This rearrangement joins TRBV9 to TRBJ2-3, with 9 nucleotides matching TRBD2. Per germline, CDR1 SGDLS and CDR2 YYNGEE. This CDR3 is 15 amino acids long. Trimming took 0 bases from V and 4 from J; bases not matched to a gene: 3. The CDR3 sequence: CASSVDGGGADTQYF. The CDR3 bases are TGTGCCAGCAGCGTAGACGGCGGGGGGGCAGATACGCAGTATTTT.

This clonotype was seen only a few times. The chain combines TRBV13 with TRBJ1-2; D is unresolved. The CDR3 totals 14 residues. Per the germline V gene, CDR1 is PRHDT and CDR2 is FYEKMQ (reference sequence). Trimming shortened V by 3 bases and J by 4 bases, and 12 bases separated the two germline ends. In DNA, the CDR3 is TGTGCCAGCAGCTTTCCCGGCAGTACCTATGGCTACACCTTC. This codes for CASSFPGSTYGYTF.

This clonotype occurred a few times. The chain is built from TRBV5-1 and TRBJ2-4; the D gene is possibly TRBD1 (6 bases). The CDR3 is made up of 14 amino acids. V was pared by 4 bases and J by 6 bases, with 14 bases between. Germline CDR1 SGHRS, CDR2 YFSETQ. The CDR3 sequence is CASSHNDRINIQYF. In DNA, the CDR3 is TGCGCCAGCAGCCATAATGACAGGATAAACATTCAGTACTTC.

This chain uses TRBV3-1 with TRBJ2-5, with D possibly TRBD1 on 5 matching bases. Trimming left V 4 bases short and J 4 bases short, with 22 bases between. Germline loops: CDR1 LGHDT, CDR2 YNNKEL (reference sequence). The CDR3 has 17 residues. The CDR3 protein is CASSPTKGLGRRETQYF. The CDR3 coding sequence is TGTGCCAGCAGCCCCACCAAGGGATTGGGGCGGCGAGAGACCCAGTACTTC.

At least ten counts were recorded for this clonotype. V is TRBV6-2 or TRBV6-3 and J is TRBJ2-3; the D is unclear. Trimming shortened V by 6 bases and J by 0 bases, and 10 bases separated the two germline ends. The CDR3 covers 14 residues. Germline V gene data show CDR1 as MNHEY and CDR2 as SVGEGT. The CDR3 region has the DNA TGTGCCAGCAGCCACGGCGAGAGCACAGATACGCAGTATTTT. It encodes CASSHGESTDTQYF.

This clonotype was detected only a few times. The chain employs TRBV7-2 and TRBJ2-1; D not resolved. V lost 4 bases and J lost 6, with 10 bases in between. The CDR3 totals 13 residues. Germline V gene lookup returns CDR1 SGHTA and CDR2 FQGNSA. The CDR3: CASSSKPLNEQFF. CDR3 DNA sequence: TGTGCCAGCAGCTCAAAGCCCCTCAATGAGCAGTTCTTC.

V gene TRBV6-1 combines with J gene TRBJ2-7; 8 bases align to TRBD2. This CDR3 is 18 amino acids long. Trimming at V came to 5 bases and at J to 0 bases, leaving 15 bases not matched to a gene. In germline, CDR1 is MNHNS, CDR2 SASEGT. CDR3 loop: CASSQTPSLAESSYEQYF. DNA for the CDR3: TGTGCCAGCAGTCAGACACCCTCACTAGCGGAGAGCTCCTACGAGCAGTACTTC.

In this sample, this clonotype turned up a few times. The J gene is TRBJ2-1, the V gene TRBV6-6; TRBD1 or TRBD2 may be the D gene (5 bases each). The germline gives CDR1 MNHNY, CDR2 SVGAGI (reference sequence). The V end was cut by 6 bases, the J end by 5 bases, with 5 bases between. The CDR3 length is 11 residues. This CDR3 is CASRGDNEQFF. In nucleotides, the CDR3 is TGTGCCAGCAGGGGGGACAATGAGCAGTTCTTC.

This clonotype appeared a single time. This chain joins TRBV7-2 and TRBJ2-5, with no clear D. The DNA end favors TRBJ2-7, so the J call may be wrong. The CDR3 extends over 12 amino acids. Germline V gives CDR1 SGHTA, CDR2 FQGNSA. In DNA, the CDR3 is TGTGCCAGCAGCTTATTTGGTAGCGAGCAGTACTTC. It translates to CASSLFGSEQYF.

In its sample, this clonotype was seen a few times. The rearrangement links TRBV28 to TRBJ2-5; 11 bases match TRBD2. The better agreement between TRBJ2-1 and the DNA end casts doubt on the J call. Germline values: CDR1 MDHEN, CDR2 SYDVKM. The CDR3 is 16 residues long. The CDR3 loop is CASSLSTSGTYNEQFF. CDR3 in DNA: TGTGCCAGCAGTCTGTCGACTAGCGGGACCTACAATGAGCAGTTCTTC.

This clonotype was found a few times. V and J are TRBV3-1 and TRBJ2-3; D might be TRBD1 (6 bases). V dropped 0 bases and J dropped 1 base, with 8 bases sitting between them. Germline-derived CDR1 and CDR2 are LGHDT and YNNKEL (reference sequence). CDR3 size: 15 residues. The CDR3, as DNA: TGTGCCAGCAGCCAAGATTCAGGGGGCACAGATACGCAGTATTTT. It codes for CASSQDSGGTDTQYF.

This CDR3 reads CSATQRSSYEQYF. CDR3 sequence (DNA): TGCAGTGCTACTCAAAGGAGCTCCTACGAGCAGTACTTC. This chain links TRBV20-1 with TRBJ2-7; D is uncertain. The V gene lost 4 bases and the J gene lost 0 bases, with 10 bases spanning the gap. This CDR3 spans 13 amino acids. The germline V gene has CDR1 DFQATT and CDR2 SNEGSKA (reference sequence).

This clonotype occurred a few times. The V and J genes are TRBV7-9 and TRBJ2-5; 11 nucleotides match TRBD2. The J call may be faulty, since TRBJ2-1 better matches the DNA end. CDR3 length: 15 amino acids. Germline values: CDR1 SEHNR, CDR2 FQNEAQ (reference sequence). The CDR3 sequence is CASGPRVAGGNEQFF. CDR3 nucleotide sequence: TGTGCCAGCGGCCCGAGGGTAGCGGGGGGGAATGAGCAGTTCTTC.

This clonotype appeared a few times. This chain joins TRBV9 and TRBJ2-7; no firm D call. Between the trimmed V and J ends, which lost 4 bases and 3 bases, there was a span of 14 bases. In germline, CDR1 is SGDLS, CDR2 YYNGEE. The CDR3 runs 14 residues. CDR3 protein: CASSPDLGSYEQYF. CDR3 sequence (DNA): TGTGCCAGCAGCCCAGATCTGGGCAGCTACGAGCAGTACTTC.

This clonotype occurred many times. This chain joins TRBV29-1 and TRBJ2-4, with TRBD1 matching 8 bases. The V and J ends lost 6 bases and 0 bases, in that order; junction bases with no gene match: 4. Germline V gene sequence: CDR1 SQVTM, CDR2 ANQGSEA. This CDR3 is 14 amino acids long. The CDR3 DNA reads TGCAGCGTAGCTACAGGGGGAGCCAAAAACATTCAGTACTTC. As protein: CSVATGGAKNIQYF. The full variable domain, in which reference TRBV29-1 and TRBJ2-4 provide the parts outside the CDR3, is SAVISQKPSRDICQRGTSLTIQCQVDSQVTMMFWYRQQPGQSLTLIATANQGSEATYESGFVIDKFPISRPNLTFSTLTVSNMSPEDSSIYLCSVATGGAKNIQYFGAGTRLSVL.

The V and J genes are TRBV24-1 and TRBJ2-1; 9 bases fit TRBD1. The end of the DNA is better explained by TRBJ2-5, so the J call may be wrong. The CDR3 spans 15 residues. The germline gives CDR1 KGHDR, CDR2 SFDVKD. The CDR3 region has the DNA TGTGCCACCAGTGATGCGGGACAGGGAAGGGAGACCCAGTACTTC. This sequence encodes CATSDAGQGRETQYF.